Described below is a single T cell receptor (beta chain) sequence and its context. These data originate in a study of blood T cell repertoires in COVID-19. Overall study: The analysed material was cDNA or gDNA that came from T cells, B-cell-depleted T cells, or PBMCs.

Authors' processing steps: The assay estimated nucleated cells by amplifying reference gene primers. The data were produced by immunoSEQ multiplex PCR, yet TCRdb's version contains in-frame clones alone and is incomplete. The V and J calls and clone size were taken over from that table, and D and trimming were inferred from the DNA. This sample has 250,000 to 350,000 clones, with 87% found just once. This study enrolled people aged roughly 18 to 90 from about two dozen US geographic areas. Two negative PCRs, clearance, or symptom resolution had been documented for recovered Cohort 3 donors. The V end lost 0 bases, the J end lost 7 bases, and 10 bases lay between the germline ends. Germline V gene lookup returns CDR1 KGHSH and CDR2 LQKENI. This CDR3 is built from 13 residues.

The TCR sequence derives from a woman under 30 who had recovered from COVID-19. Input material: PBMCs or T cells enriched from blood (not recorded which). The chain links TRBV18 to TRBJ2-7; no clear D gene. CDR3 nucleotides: TGTGCCAGCTCACCACCGTCGGTGCCGGAGCAGTACTTC. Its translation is CASSPPSVPEQYF.